The clone carrying this TCR beta chain was seen only a few times. No antigen is known for it. This sample is drawn from a study of T cells after yellow fever vaccination. Broader study findings: It was the secondary response that reached its peak faster, day 5 versus 15, but it was weaker. Clonotypes shared by both compartments, CD4 and CD8, made up a small share.

The CDR3 length is 12 residues. CDR1 is SGHRS and CDR2 is YFSETQ in the germline V gene. V lost 5 bases to trimming and J lost 2 bases, with 7 bases between them. MiXCR was run by TCRdb on the 5' RACE reads, yielding one entry per CDR3 protein. The sample carries about 330,000 distinct CDR3 sequences, about 7.8% recorded once. The TCR sequence derives from a man aged 18 to 30 who received the YFV17D yellow fever vaccine. V and J are TRBV5-1 and TRBJ2-5; D uncertain. Material: PBMCs, obtained roughly 47 days after the first yellow fever vaccination. The CDR3 spells CASRVRQETQYF. The CDR3 nucleotides read TGCGCCAGCAGGGTCCGGCAAGAGACCCAGTACTTC.